This entry is about one TCR beta chain. Its specificity is unknown. Looked up from germline, CDR1 is MGHDK and CDR2 is SYGVNS. V was trimmed by 1 base and J by 4 bases, leaving 13 bases between them. CDR3 size: 15 residues. The entry originates in a study of cytomegalovirus exposure and HLA in healthy donors. Whole-study results and caveats: High specificity and sensitivity for cytomegalovirus status were reported for the classifier. Across donors, presence/absence analyses took sequencing depth to be roughly uniform. A prior analysis recorded that most TCR beta V segments were productive about 87% or about 30% of the time.

All the people who gave samples were healthy bone marrow donors. Researchers ran the PCR with 60 Vbeta and 13 Jbeta primers. Sequencing used immunoSEQ multiplex PCR; TCRdb keeps in-frame clones, though not all of them. The table has roughly 110,000 clones, around 76% seen once. The chain uses TRBV25-1 and TRBJ1-2, with D perhaps TRBD1 (6 bases). Input material: PBMCs. The receptor comes from a man aged 25 to 45 in good health and CMV-seropositive. In DNA form, the CDR3 reads TGTGCCAGCAGTGAATGGGACACCGCCGCCTATGGCTACACCTTC. Residues: CASSEWDTAAYGYTF.